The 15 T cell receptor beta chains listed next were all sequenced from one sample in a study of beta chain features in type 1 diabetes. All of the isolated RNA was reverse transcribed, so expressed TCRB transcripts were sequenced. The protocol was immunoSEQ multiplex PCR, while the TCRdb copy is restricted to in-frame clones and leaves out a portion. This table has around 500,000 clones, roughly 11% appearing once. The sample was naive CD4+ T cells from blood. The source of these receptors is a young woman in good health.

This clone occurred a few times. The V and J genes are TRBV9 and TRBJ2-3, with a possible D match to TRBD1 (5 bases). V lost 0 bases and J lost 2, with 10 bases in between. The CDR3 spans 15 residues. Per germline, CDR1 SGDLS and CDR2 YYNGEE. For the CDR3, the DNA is TGTGCCAGCAGCGTAGTAGGGGATTACACAGATACGCAGTATTTT. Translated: CASSVVGDYTDTQYF.

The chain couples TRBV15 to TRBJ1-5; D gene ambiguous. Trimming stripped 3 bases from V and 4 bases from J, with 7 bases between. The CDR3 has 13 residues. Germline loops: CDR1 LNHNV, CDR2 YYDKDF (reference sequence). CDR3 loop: CATSRSINQPQHF. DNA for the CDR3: TGTGCCACCAGCAGGTCAATAAATCAGCCCCAGCATTTT.

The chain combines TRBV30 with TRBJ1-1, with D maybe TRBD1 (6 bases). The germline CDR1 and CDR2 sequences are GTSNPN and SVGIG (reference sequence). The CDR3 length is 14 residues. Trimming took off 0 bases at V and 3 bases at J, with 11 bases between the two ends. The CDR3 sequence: CAWSVGGAYTEAFF. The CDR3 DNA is TGTGCCTGGAGTGTGGGGGGCGCGTACACTGAAGCTTTCTTT.

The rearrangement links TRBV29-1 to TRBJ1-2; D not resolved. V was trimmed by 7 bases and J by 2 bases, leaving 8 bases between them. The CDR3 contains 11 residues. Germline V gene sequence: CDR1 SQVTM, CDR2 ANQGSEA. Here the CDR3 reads CSADLNYGYTF. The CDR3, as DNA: TGCAGCGCGGATCTCAACTATGGCTACACCTTC.

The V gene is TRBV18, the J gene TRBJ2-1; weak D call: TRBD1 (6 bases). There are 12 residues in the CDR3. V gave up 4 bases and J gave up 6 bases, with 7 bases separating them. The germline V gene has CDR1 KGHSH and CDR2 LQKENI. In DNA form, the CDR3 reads TGTGCCAGCTCACTCAGGGGCAATGAGCAGTTCTTC. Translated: CASSLRGNEQFF.

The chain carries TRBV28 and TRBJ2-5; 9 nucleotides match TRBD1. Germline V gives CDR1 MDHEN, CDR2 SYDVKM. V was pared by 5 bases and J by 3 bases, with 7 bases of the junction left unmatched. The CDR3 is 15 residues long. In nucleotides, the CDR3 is TGTGCCAGCAGTGTAGGTGGGACAGGGAAAGAGACCCAGTACTTC. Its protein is CASSVGGTGKETQYF.

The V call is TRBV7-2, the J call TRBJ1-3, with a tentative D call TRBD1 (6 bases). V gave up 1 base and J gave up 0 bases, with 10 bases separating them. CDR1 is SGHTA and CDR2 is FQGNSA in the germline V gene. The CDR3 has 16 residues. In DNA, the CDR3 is TGTGCCAGCAGCTTAGTAGGGGGTGTCTCTGGAAACACCATATATTTT. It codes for CASSLVGGVSGNTIYF.

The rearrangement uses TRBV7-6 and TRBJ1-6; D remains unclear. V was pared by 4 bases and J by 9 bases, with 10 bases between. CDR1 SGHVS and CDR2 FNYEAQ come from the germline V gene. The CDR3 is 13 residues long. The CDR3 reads CASSSRGGSPLHF. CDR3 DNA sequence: TGTGCCAGCAGCTCTCGTGGCGGTTCACCCCTCCACTTT.

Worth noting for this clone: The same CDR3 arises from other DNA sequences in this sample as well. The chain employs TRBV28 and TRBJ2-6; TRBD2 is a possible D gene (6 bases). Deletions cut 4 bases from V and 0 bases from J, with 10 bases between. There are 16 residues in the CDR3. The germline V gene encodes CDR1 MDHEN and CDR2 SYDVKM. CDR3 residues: CASSSPGGSGANVLTF. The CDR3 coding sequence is TGTGCCAGCAGTTCTCCCGGGGGCTCTGGGGCCAACGTCCTGACTTTC.

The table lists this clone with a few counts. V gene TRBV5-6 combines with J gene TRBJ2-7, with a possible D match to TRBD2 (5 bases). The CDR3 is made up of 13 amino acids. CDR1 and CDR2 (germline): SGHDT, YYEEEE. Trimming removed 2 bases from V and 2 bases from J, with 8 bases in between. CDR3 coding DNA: TGTGCCAGCAGCTTTTCGACTACCTACGAGCAGTACTTC. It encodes CASSFSTTYEQYF.

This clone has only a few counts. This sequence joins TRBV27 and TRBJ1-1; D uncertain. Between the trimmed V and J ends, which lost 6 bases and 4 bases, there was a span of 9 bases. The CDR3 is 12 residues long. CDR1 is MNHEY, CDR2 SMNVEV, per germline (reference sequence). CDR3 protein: CASRGHVTEAFF. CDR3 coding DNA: TGTGCCAGCAGAGGGCACGTCACTGAAGCTTTCTTT.

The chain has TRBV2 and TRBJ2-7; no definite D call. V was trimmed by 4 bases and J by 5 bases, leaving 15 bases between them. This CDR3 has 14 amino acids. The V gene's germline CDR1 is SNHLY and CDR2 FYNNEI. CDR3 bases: TGTGCCAGCAGTGTTCCACAGATCTTCAACGAGCAGTACTTC. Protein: CASSVPQIFNEQYF.

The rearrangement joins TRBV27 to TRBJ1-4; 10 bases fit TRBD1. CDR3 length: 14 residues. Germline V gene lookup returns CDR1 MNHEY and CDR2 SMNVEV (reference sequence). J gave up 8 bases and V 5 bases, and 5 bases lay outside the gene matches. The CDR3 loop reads CASSIDRGREKLFF. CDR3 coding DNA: TGTGCCAGCAGTATTGACAGGGGGCGGGAAAAACTGTTTTTT.

As DNA, the CDR3 is TGTGCCAGCAGTCGGGGCGGTAGCTCCTACAATGAGCAGTTCTTC. Translating it yields CASSRGGSSYNEQFF. The rearrangement uses TRBV9 and TRBJ2-1, with D perhaps matching TRBD1 or TRBD2 (5 bases each). Germline V gene data show CDR1 as SGDLS and CDR2 as YYNGEE. The CDR3 runs to 15 residues. V lost 5 bases and J lost 0, with 12 bases in between.

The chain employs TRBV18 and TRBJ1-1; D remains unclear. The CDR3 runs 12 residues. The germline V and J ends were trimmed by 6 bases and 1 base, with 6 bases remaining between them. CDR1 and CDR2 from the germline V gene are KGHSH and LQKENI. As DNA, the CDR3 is TGTGCCAGCTCCACGGCGAACACTGAAGCTTTCTTT. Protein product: CASSTANTEAFF.